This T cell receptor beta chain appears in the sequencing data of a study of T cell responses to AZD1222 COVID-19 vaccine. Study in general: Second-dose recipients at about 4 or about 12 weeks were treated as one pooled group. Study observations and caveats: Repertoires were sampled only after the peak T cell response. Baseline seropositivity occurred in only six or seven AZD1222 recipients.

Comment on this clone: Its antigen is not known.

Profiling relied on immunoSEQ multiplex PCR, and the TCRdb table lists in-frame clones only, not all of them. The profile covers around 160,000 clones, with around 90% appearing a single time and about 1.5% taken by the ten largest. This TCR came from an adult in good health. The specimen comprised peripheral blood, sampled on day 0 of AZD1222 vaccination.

In DNA, the CDR3 is TGTGCCTGGAGTGGAACGACGGCTGCTGGACTAGCGAGAACTCTCAATGAGCAGTTCTTC. It translates to CAWSGTTAAGLARTLNEQFF. This chain joins TRBV30 and TRBJ2-1, with TRBD2 matching 9 bases. Germline V gene lookup returns CDR1 GTSNPN and CDR2 SVGIG (reference sequence). This CDR3 spans 20 amino acids. The junction had 22 bases not matched to a gene; V was cut back by 1 base and J by 6 bases.